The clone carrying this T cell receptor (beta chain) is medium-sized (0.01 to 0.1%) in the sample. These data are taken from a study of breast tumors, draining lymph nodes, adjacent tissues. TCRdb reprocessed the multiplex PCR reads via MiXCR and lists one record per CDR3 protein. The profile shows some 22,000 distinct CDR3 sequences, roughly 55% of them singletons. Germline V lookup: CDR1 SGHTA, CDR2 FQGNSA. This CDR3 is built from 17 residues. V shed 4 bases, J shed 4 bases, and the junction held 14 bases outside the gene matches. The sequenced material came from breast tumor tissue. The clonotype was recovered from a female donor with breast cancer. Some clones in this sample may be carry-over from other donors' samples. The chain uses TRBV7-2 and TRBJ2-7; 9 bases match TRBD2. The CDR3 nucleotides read TGTGCCAGCAGCTCAAAGCCCCCCGGACTAGCGAGGTACGAGCAGTACTTC. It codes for CASSSKPPGLARYEQYF.